The 19 T cell receptor beta chains below come from one sample, sequenced in a study of spatial heterogeneity in lung cancer. TCRdb called the 5' RACE reads again in MiXCR, with one record for every CDR3 protein. The sample has approximately 20,000 distinct CDR3 sequences, 4.6% seen once. Sample time point: sample taken at primary tumor resection. The sequenced material consisted of unsorted whole RNA from tumor, nontumor lung or frozen PBMC. The material was PBMCs, obtained at surgery. Source of these receptors: a male donor with early-stage non-small cell lung cancer.

This clonotype is deemed medium-sized. The chain has TRBV18 and TRBJ1-1; possibly TRBD1 for D (5 bases). With 6 bases removed from V and 3 bases from J, the gap between germline ends came to 14 bases. CDR3 length equals 14 residues. Germline-derived CDR1 and CDR2 are KGHSH and LQKENI. CDR3 DNA: TGTGCCAGCTCCCTACAGGAATCATACACTGAAGCTTTCTTT. The encoded protein is CASSLQESYTEAFF.

This clonotype was seen only once. The V gene is TRBV6-5, the J gene TRBJ2-3, with a possible D match to TRBD2 (6 bases). Trimming cost V 3 bases and J 5 bases, with 15 bases left between them. In germline, CDR1 is MNHEY, CDR2 SVGAGI. CDR3 length equals 15 residues. For the CDR3, the DNA is TGTGCCAGCAGTTATGCAGGGAGGTCGGGAGATACGCAGTATTTT. This codes for CASSYAGRSGDTQYF.

This clonotype was observed many times. The V and J genes are TRBV2 and TRBJ2-3; 8 bases map to TRBD1. V shed 11 bases, J shed 4 bases, and the junction held 8 bases outside the gene matches. Germline CDR1 SNHLY, CDR2 FYNNEI. The CDR3 extends over 13 amino acids. CDR3: CASQGGSADTQYF. The CDR3 nucleotides are TGTGCCTCACAGGGGGGATCGGCAGATACGCAGTATTTT.

In its sample, this clonotype was seen many times. The chain couples TRBV6-6 to TRBJ2-5; D may be TRBD1 (7 bases). The CDR3 covers 14 residues. Germline assignment: CDR1 MNHNY and CDR2 SVGAGI (reference sequence). V dropped 7 bases and J dropped 1 base, with 13 bases sitting between them. The CDR3 region is CASKEGAVQETQYF. The CDR3 DNA follows: TGTGCCAGCAAGGAGGGGGCCGTCCAAGAGACCCAGTACTTC.

The V call is TRBV7-2, the J call TRBJ1-1, with 7 bases matching TRBD1. The ends lost 3 bases at V and 1 base at J; junction bases unmatched: 5. This CDR3 has 15 amino acids. Germline V CDR1 and CDR2: SGHTA, FQGNSA. The CDR3 sequence: CASSFLGTANTEAFF. The CDR3 region has the DNA TGTGCCAGCAGCTTTTTGGGGACAGCGAACACTGAAGCTTTCTTT.

This clonotype was detected many times. The V and J genes are TRBV24-1 and TRBJ1-2; D is uncertain. V lost 4 bases to trimming and J lost 2 bases, with 7 bases between them. The CDR3 contains 13 residues. Germline V CDR1 and CDR2: KGHDR, SFDVKD. CDR3: CATSEDLNYGYTF. The CDR3 DNA follows: TGTGCCACCAGTGAGGACCTAAACTATGGCTACACCTTC.

This clonotype occurred many times. The chain joins TRBV9 to TRBJ2-5; D is unclear. The CDR3 is made up of 15 amino acids. V lost 0 bases and J 0 bases, leaving 9 bases between the germline ends. Germline V gene sequence: CDR1 SGDLS, CDR2 YYNGEE. The CDR3 DNA is TGTGCCAGCAGCGTAGCCGAAGGGTACCAAGAGACCCAGTACTTC. Residues: CASSVAEGYQETQYF.

This clonotype was found many times. The gene calls are TRBV2 and TRBJ2-5; D might be TRBD1 (5 bases). CDR3 length: 14 amino acids. CDR1 and CDR2 (germline): SNHLY, FYNNEI. V dropped 4 bases and J dropped 4 bases, with 13 bases sitting between them. This CDR3 is CASSVDRFRETQYF. The CDR3 DNA reads as TGTGCCAGCAGTGTCGACAGATTCCGAGAGACCCAGTACTTC.

J is TRBJ2-7 and V is TRBV18; TRBD2 matches at 9 bases. CDR3 size: 15 residues. Germline V gene sequence: CDR1 KGHSH, CDR2 LQKENI. With 0 bases clipped from V and 3 bases from J, the junction kept 3 bases outside the gene matches. The CDR3 nucleotides read TGTGCCAGCTCACCACCTACTAGCGGGTTCTACGAGCAGTACTTC. It is translated as CASSPPTSGFYEQYF.

Many counts were recorded for this clonotype. The gene calls are TRBV2 and TRBJ2-1; D uncertain. Trimming removed 7 bases at V and 11 bases at J, with 12 bases between. This CDR3 comprises 11 residues. From germline, CDR1 is SNHLY and CDR2 FYNNEI. For the CDR3, the DNA is TGTGCCAGCAACTCGGCGTCGAAGCAGTTCTTC. Amino acid sequence: CASNSASKQFF.

In its sample, this clonotype was seen many times. The chain has TRBV28 and TRBJ1-5; 7 bases match TRBD1. The V gene end was trimmed by 3 bases and the J gene end by 2 bases; junction bases not matched to a gene: 10. The V gene's germline CDR1 is MDHEN and CDR2 SYDVKM. The CDR3 length is 17 residues. CDR3 amino acids: CASSLEQGTWGNQPQHF. The CDR3 DNA sequence: TGTGCCAGCAGTTTGGAACAGGGGACTTGGGGCAATCAGCCCCAGCATTTT. The whole variable domain, remainder taken from reference TRBV28 and TRBJ1-5, is DVKVTQSSRYLVKRTGEKVFLECVQDMDHENMFWYRQDPGLGLRLIYFSYDVKMKEKGDIPEGYSVSREKKERFSLILESASTNQTSMYLCASSLEQGTWGNQPQHFGDGTRLSIL.

Many counts were recorded for this clonotype. The chain joins TRBV30 to TRBJ2-5; possible D gene TRBD1, 5 bases. This CDR3 has 13 residues. Between the trimmed V and J ends, which lost 5 bases and 0 bases, there was a span of 10 bases. Germline V CDR1 and CDR2: GTSNPN, SVGIG (reference sequence). CDR3 DNA: TGTGCCTGGGATAGACAGTACCAAGAGACCCAGTACTTC. Its protein product is CAWDRQYQETQYF.

The chain couples TRBV7-8 to TRBJ2-1; 8 bases map to TRBD1. Looked up from germline, CDR1 is SGHVS and CDR2 is FQNEAQ. With V trimmed by 5 bases and J by 7 bases, 10 bases remained unmatched. CDR3 size: 15 residues. The CDR3 DNA sequence: TGTGCCAGCAGCCATGGTCGACAGGGGACTAATGAGCAGTTCTTC. Translation gives CASSHGRQGTNEQFF.

This clonotype was recorded at least ten times. The V and J genes are TRBV27 and TRBJ2-3; D not certain. The CDR3 is made up of 15 amino acids. Trimming shortened V by 1 base and J by 2 bases, and 10 bases separated the two germline ends. The germline CDR1 and CDR2 sequences are MNHEY and SMNVEV (reference sequence). CDR3 sequence (DNA): TGTGCCAGCAGTTTATTTTACGGTTACACAGATACGCAGTATTTT. Translation gives CASSLFYGYTDTQYF.

Many counts were recorded for this clonotype. The V call is TRBV14, the J call TRBJ2-7; 9 positions match TRBD1. Trimming cost V 1 base and J 2 bases; bases outside gene matches: 9. The germline gives CDR1 SGHDN, CDR2 FVKESK. The CDR3 is 17 residues long. The CDR3 protein is CASSQVPGTGLTYEQYF. The CDR3 bases are TGTGCCAGCAGCCAAGTCCCCGGGACAGGGCTTACCTACGAGCAGTACTTC. The whole variable domain, remainder taken from reference TRBV14 and TRBJ2-7, is EAGVTQFPSHSVIEKGQTVTLRCDPISGHDNLYWYRRVMGKEIKFLLHFVKESKQDESGMPNNRFLAERTGGTYSTLKVQPAELEDSGVYFCASSQVPGTGLTYEQYFGPGTRLTVT.

This clonotype has ten or more counts. This sequence joins TRBV5-1 and TRBJ2-3; possible D gene TRBD2, 7 bases. Germline-derived CDR1 and CDR2 are SGHRS and YFSETQ. The CDR3 totals 14 residues. Trimming left V 9 bases short and J 1 base short, with 15 bases between. CDR3 residues: CATAPGGRTDTQYF. The CDR3 bases are TGCGCCACCGCCCCGGGGGGCCGCACAGATACGCAGTATTTT.

This clonotype was picked up one time. A single base separates this from a much larger clone, so it may be a read error. The chain employs TRBV27 and TRBJ2-1; no definite D call. Germline V gene data show CDR1 as MNHEY and CDR2 as SMNVEV (reference sequence). This CDR3 has 15 amino acids. CDR3 residues: CVSSSTRSSYNEQFF. The CDR3, as DNA: TGTGTCAGCAGCTCTACTCGAAGCTCCTACAATGAGCAGTTCTTC.

This clonotype was counted at least ten times. The V call is TRBV2, the J call TRBJ1-1; 7 nucleotides agree with TRBD1. Trimming removed 5 bases from V and 4 bases from J; junction bases left unmatched: 10. Germline V lookup: CDR1 SNHLY, CDR2 FYNNEI. CDR3 length equals 15 residues. Here the CDR3 DNA reads TGTGCCAGCAGTCTTCGACAGGGTGCGGGCACTGAAGCTTTCTTT. Protein: CASSLRQGAGTEAFF.

This clonotype was seen at least ten times. This chain links TRBV11-2 with TRBJ1-5; possibly TRBD1 for D (6 bases). The CDR3 runs to 16 residues. The ends were cut back, 3 bases at V and 4 bases at J, with 16 bases in the middle. The germline CDR1 and CDR2 sequences are SGHAT and FQNNGV. This chain's CDR3 is CASSLHGAGVNQPQHF. The DNA for the CDR3 is TGTGCCAGCAGCTTGCATGGGGCAGGGGTAAATCAGCCCCAGCATTTT.